The 9 T cell receptor beta chains in this list originate from one sample, sequenced in a study of human CD8 memory T cell subsets. Scientists made TCR beta libraries using UMI-labeled 5' RACE. TCRdb re-called the 5' RACE reads and gives one entry per CDR3 protein, without DNA. Recorded for this sample: roughly 3,700 distinct CDR3 sequences. Source material: CD8+ T cells from PBMCs. The receptors were sampled from a human donor in good health.

By frequency, this clonotype is medium-sized (0.01 to 0.1%). The CDR3 loop reads CAWVEGISGNTIYF. This chain joins TRBV30 and TRBJ1-3. Germline V gives CDR1 GTSNPN, CDR2 SVGIG (reference sequence). The CDR3 consists of 14 residues.

CDR3 sequence: CASSLQGNSPLHF. The chain is built from TRBV11-2 and TRBJ1-6; TCRdb's D call of TRBD1 is untestable without DNA. CDR1 is SGHAT and CDR2 is FQNNGV in the germline V gene. The CDR3 length is 13 residues. The full variable domain, with the rest looked up from reference TRBV11-2 and TRBJ1-6, is EAGVAQSPRYKIIEKRQSVAFWCNPISGHATLYWYQQILGQGPKLLIQFQNNGVVDDSQLPKDRFSAERLKGVDSTLKIQPAKLEDSAVYLCASSLQGNSPLHFGNGTRLTVT.

This clonotype is classed as medium-sized by frequency. The chain carries TRBV4-1 and TRBJ2-1; the TCRdb call, TRBD1, lacks DNA for checking. Germline assignment: CDR1 MGHRA and CDR2 YSYEKL. This CDR3 spans 14 amino acids. The CDR3 region is CASSPTGTHNEQFF.

This chain connects TRBV11-2 to TRBJ1-1. The germline CDR1 and CDR2 sequences are SGHAT and FQNNGV. The CDR3 is 12 residues long. CDR3 in amino acids: CASSEKNTEAFF. The full variable domain, its missing parts supplied by reference TRBV11-2 and TRBJ1-1, is EAGVAQSPRYKIIEKRQSVAFWCNPISGHATLYWYQQILGQGPKLLIQFQNNGVVDDSQLPKDRFSAERLKGVDSTLKIQPAKLEDSAVYLCASSEKNTEAFFGQGTRLTVV.

The J gene is TRBJ2-5, the V gene TRBV28; TCRdb selects TRBD2, and the lack of DNA leaves this call unchecked. Per germline, CDR1 MDHEN and CDR2 SYDVKM. The CDR3 consists of 18 residues. This CDR3 reads CASSPPLGPSGGRETQYF. Full variable domain (outside the CDR3, taken from reference TRBV28 and TRBJ2-5): DVKVTQSSRYLVKRTGEKVFLECVQDMDHENMFWYRQDPGLGLRLIYFSYDVKMKEKGDIPEGYSVSREKKERFSLILESASTNQTSMYLCASSPPLGPSGGRETQYFGPGTRLLVL.

This clonotype counts as medium-sized by frequency. The V gene is TRBV28, the J gene TRBJ2-5; TCRdb outputs TRBD1, but without DNA this stays unchecked. This CDR3 is built from 16 residues. The germline gives CDR1 MDHEN, CDR2 SYDVKM. The CDR3 protein is CASRSYGQVDAETQYF.

The gene calls are TRBV20-1 and TRBJ2-1. Germline V lookup: CDR1 DFQATT, CDR2 SNEGSKA (reference sequence). The CDR3 runs to 17 residues. The CDR3 here is CSARDLLAENSYNEQFF.

This clonotype is called medium-sized based on its frequency. The CDR3 here is CASSYRQGYEQYF. The chain couples TRBV3-1 to TRBJ2-7; TCRdb proposes TRBD1, but this gene call is untestable without DNA. The V gene's germline CDR1 is LGHDT and CDR2 YNNKEL (reference sequence). The CDR3 contains 13 residues.

This clonotype shows up as medium-sized by frequency. The V gene is TRBV29-1, the J gene TRBJ1-3. CDR1 is SQVTM and CDR2 is ANQGSEA in the germline V gene. The CDR3 spans 13 residues. CDR3 region: CSVMGTSGNTIYF. Drawing the rest from reference TRBV29-1 and TRBJ1-3, the complete variable domain is SAVISQKPSRDICQRGTSLTIQCQVDSQVTMMFWYRQQPGQSLTLIATANQGSEATYESGFVIDKFPISRPNLTFSTLTVSNMSPEDSSIYLCSVMGTSGNTIYFGEGSWLTVV.